The 13 T cell receptor beta chains reported below all come from one sample, sequenced in a study of CD8 T cells in Susac syndrome. RNA was extracted with the RNeasy kit, and a quantity of roughly 0.5 to 1 ug was reverse transcribed using random hexamers. In TCRdb, the immunoSEQ multiplex PCR reads were re-called with MiXCR into one record per CDR3 protein. The repertoire holds under 85,000 distinct CDR3 sequences, with around 95% as singletons. Sequencing used CD8+ T cells from PBMCs. These receptors originate from a human donor with multiple sclerosis.

In this sample, this clonotype turned up once. V and J are TRBV7-9 and TRBJ2-1; the D is unclear. Per germline, CDR1 SEHNR and CDR2 FQNEAQ (reference sequence). This CDR3 has 13 amino acids. V lost 5 bases, J lost 8 bases, and 13 bases lay in between. CDR3 residues: CASSLSTVDEQFF. The CDR3 region has the DNA TGTGCCAGCAGCCTTTCGACGGTCGATGAGCAGTTCTTC.

The V and J genes are TRBV3-1 and TRBJ2-7; 8 bases match TRBD1. Per germline, CDR1 LGHDT and CDR2 YNNKEL (reference sequence). V shed 8 bases and J 4 bases; nucleotides not matched to a gene: 7. The CDR3 has 13 amino acids. The CDR3 loop is CASAGTGLYEQYF. The CDR3 coding sequence is TGTGCCAGCGCCGGGACAGGATTGTACGAGCAGTACTTC.

This clonotype was observed a few times. The chain is built from TRBV3-1 and TRBJ2-1; D ambiguous. Trimming pared 4 bases from V and 6 bases from J, leaving 7 bases between. The CDR3 totals 12 residues. Germline CDR1 and CDR2: LGHDT and YNNKEL (reference sequence). CDR3 sequence (DNA): TGTGCCAGCAGCCCCCTAGGCAATGAGCAGTTCTTC. Protein: CASSPLGNEQFF.

This chain links TRBV9 with TRBJ2-3; TRBD2 is a possible D gene (6 bases). The V and J ends lost 5 bases and 5 bases respectively, with 15 bases between them. This CDR3 region has 14 residues. Germline CDR1 is SGDLS and CDR2 is YYNGEE. CDR3 nucleotides: TGTGCCAGCAGTCCTGGGACTTCGGGAGATACGCAGTATTTT. Translation: CASSPGTSGDTQYF.

The chain has TRBV28 and TRBJ1-2; a possible D gene is TRBD1 (5 bases). The V end was cut by 5 bases, the J end by 4 bases, with 8 bases between. This CDR3 contains 12 residues. Germline lookup yields CDR1 MDHEN and CDR2 SYDVKM. The CDR3 protein is CASSVDSYGYTF. The DNA for the CDR3 is TGTGCCAGCAGTGTTGACAGCTATGGCTACACCTTC.

The chain joins TRBV15 to TRBJ2-3; no definite D call. V lost 3 bases and J lost 4, with 14 bases in between. The CDR3 extends over 15 amino acids. Germline V CDR1 and CDR2: LNHNV, YYDKDF (reference sequence). CDR3 loop: CATSRGVENADTQYF. In DNA form, the CDR3 reads TGTGCCACCAGCAGGGGTGTGGAGAACGCAGATACGCAGTATTTT.

This chain connects TRBV9 to TRBJ2-1; a weak D match, TRBD2 (5 bases). The CDR3 totals 14 residues. Germline lookup yields CDR1 SGDLS and CDR2 YYNGEE. The germline V and J ends were trimmed by 0 bases and 3 bases, with 7 bases remaining between them. CDR3 nucleotides: TGTGCCAGCAGCGTAGACGACTACTACAATGAGCAGTTCTTC. Its translation: CASSVDDYYNEQFF. The variable domain in full, completed from reference TRBV9 and TRBJ2-1, reads DSGVTQTPKHLITATGQRVTLRCSPRSGDLSVYWYQQSLDQGLQFLIQYYNGEERAKGNILERFSAQQFPDLHSELNLSSLELGDSALYFCASSVDDYYNEQFFGPGTRLTVL.

The rearrangement joins TRBV12-3 or TRBV12-4 to TRBJ1-2, with D unresolved. The ends were cut back, 6 bases at V and 0 bases at J, with 11 bases in the middle. The CDR3 consists of 14 residues. CDR3 amino acids: CASRQSGANYGYTF. The DNA for the CDR3 is TGTGCCAGCAGGCAGTCCGGGGCTAACTATGGCTACACCTTC.

The rearrangement uses TRBV29-1 and TRBJ1-1, with unresolved D. Between the trimmed V and J ends, which lost 7 bases and 11 bases, there was a span of 8 bases. The CDR3 has 8 amino acids. CDR1 is SQVTM and CDR2 is ANQGSEA in the germline V gene. CDR3 sequence (DNA): TGCAGCGCCTCCGAGGCTTTCTTT. It encodes CSASEAFF.

The chain joins TRBV12-3 or TRBV12-4 to TRBJ1-1; no firm D call. This CDR3 has 12 residues. Between the trimmed V and J ends, which lost 3 bases and 6 bases, there was a span of 8 bases. In DNA, the CDR3 is TGTGCCAGCAGTTTCACTCCCTCTGAAGCTTTCTTT. This translates into CASSFTPSEAFF.

V is TRBV6-1 and J is TRBJ2-7; a possible D gene is TRBD1 (6 bases). The CDR3 has 14 amino acids. Germline V gives CDR1 MNHNS, CDR2 SASEGT. The V end was cut by 2 bases, the J end by 2 bases, with 10 bases between. The DNA for the CDR3 is TGTGCCAGCAGTGAATACACAGGGACCTACGAGCAGTACTTC. Protein: CASSEYTGTYEQYF.

V usage is TRBV7-8 and J usage is TRBJ2-1; D is uncertain. V lost 0 bases, J lost 5 bases, and 8 bases lay in between. This CDR3 comprises 14 residues. Germline V CDR1 and CDR2: SGHVS, FQNEAQ. The CDR3 nucleotides are TGTGCCAGCAGCTTAGCCTATCTTCACAATGAGCAGTTCTTC. Amino acid sequence: CASSLAYLHNEQFF.

The chain links TRBV12-3 or TRBV12-4 to TRBJ2-5, with 7 bases identical to TRBD1. With 5 bases clipped from V and 2 bases from J, the junction kept 2 bases outside the gene matches. CDR3 length: 13 residues. CDR3 nucleotides: TGTGCCAGCAGTGACAGGGAACAAGAGACCCAGTACTTC. Protein product: CASSDREQETQYF.